This record covers a single T cell receptor beta chain. No antigen is known for it. Per germline, CDR1 SGHTA and CDR2 FQGNSA. V shed 3 bases and J shed 2 bases, with 12 bases lying between them. The CDR3 covers 15 residues. With 60 Vbeta and 13 Jbeta primers, the PCR was carried out. TCRdb keeps only in-frame clones here, not all; method: immunoSEQ multiplex PCR. The table shows 150,000 or so clones, with about 70% occurring only once. This sample stems from a study of cytomegalovirus exposure and HLA in healthy donors. Study context: An earlier analysis identified 117 million unique TCR beta sequences in approximately 190 million T cells. Most donors, less than 85% of a few hundred genotyped, fell in the Caucasian-associated ancestry cluster.

Overall study findings and caveats: In a later analysis, HLA-associated TCR beta chains were more clonally expanded than equally common others. Prior analysis indicated that the majority of TCR beta V segments exhibited productivity approximately 87% or approximately 30% of the time.

This TCR derives from a male donor in good health and CMV-seronegative. The specimen was PBMCs. This chain joins TRBV7-2 and TRBJ2-3, with a weak D call TRBD2 (5 bases). CDR3 coding DNA: TGTGCCAGCAGCTTGGGCGGGCGTTTCACAGATACGCAGTATTTT. Residues: CASSLGGRFTDTQYF.